The present T cell receptor (beta chain) was sequenced within a study of T-cell reconstitution after alpha-beta-depleted transplantation in children. Library preparation (for TCRbeta) was performed with unique molecular identifiers. TCRdb re-called the PCR reads with MiXCR, one entry per CDR3 protein. The data hold more than 400,000 distinct CDR3 sequences, with about an eighth observed a single time. This clonotype was detected many times. CDR1 MGHRA and CDR2 YSYEKL come from the germline V gene. The CDR3 sequence is 16 residues long. Trimming left V 2 bases short and J 0 bases short, with 13 bases between.

Source: PBMCs, mostly from graft donor cells, taken 180 days after TCRalphabeta/CD19-depleted stem cell transplant. The chain is built from TRBV4-1 and TRBJ1-1; D uncertain. The TCR was taken from a female patient aged 2-10 years who had a stem cell transplant for aplastic anemia, so the T cells may come from the graft donor. CDR3 amino acids: CASSQPPDGMNTEAFF. The CDR3 region has the DNA TGCGCCAGCAGCCAACCGCCGGACGGAATGAACACTGAAGCTTTCTTT.